These 27 T cell receptor beta chains originate from one sample sequenced in a study of breast tumors, draining lymph nodes, adjacent tissues. TCRdb re-called the multiplex PCR reads through MiXCR, storing one row per CDR3 protein. The table records fewer than 200,000 distinct CDR3 sequences, about 30% of them present only once. Samples came from axillary lymph nodes draining the breast cancer. The specimen sequenced was axillary lymph node tissue. The origin of the receptors is a female donor with breast cancer. Some clones in this sample may be carry-over from other donors' samples.

The chain employs TRBV13 and TRBJ1-4; 7 bases match TRBD1. Germline loops: CDR1 PRHDT, CDR2 FYEKMQ (reference sequence). The CDR3 has 15 residues. The V and J ends lost 5 bases and 4 bases, in that order; junction bases with no gene match: 7. In DNA form, the CDR3 reads TGTGCCAGCAGCCGAATACAGGGGCTTAATGAAAAACTGTTTTTT. Translated: CASSRIQGLNEKLFF.

This sequence joins TRBV4-1 and TRBJ1-2; possibly TRBD1 for D (5 bases). CDR3 length: 14 residues. V was trimmed by 5 bases and J by 3 bases, leaving 13 bases between them. The germline V gene encodes CDR1 MGHRA and CDR2 YSYEKL. The CDR3 bases are TGCGCCAGCAGCGCAGGGCCGGCAGACTATGGCTACACCTTC. This codes for CASSAGPADYGYTF.

Of note for this clonotype: A much larger clone lies a single base off, so this may be a read error. This chain connects TRBV6-5 to TRBJ2-7; D not resolved. Trimming took 4 bases from V and 3 from J, leaving 13 bases between them. This CDR3 contains 14 residues. CDR1 and CDR2 from the germline V gene are MNHEY and SVGAGI. For the CDR3, the DNA is TGTGCCAGCAGTTTCGGAGCGCGAGACTACGAGCAGTACTTC. It translates to CASSFGARDYEQYF.

The chain has TRBV2 and TRBJ1-6; TRBD1 matches 9 bases. Germline V gives CDR1 SNHLY, CDR2 FYNNEI. This CDR3 is built from 14 residues. Unmatched junction bases numbered 1, after V lost 4 bases and J lost 6 bases. The CDR3 sequence: CASSGGQGNSPLHF. The CDR3 nucleotides read TGTGCCAGCAGTGGGGGACAGGGTAATTCACCCCTCCACTTT.

This clonotype was counted ten times or more. The chain links TRBV19 to TRBJ2-5; no reliable D call. Germline loops: CDR1 LNHDA, CDR2 SQIVND (reference sequence). V lost 3 bases and J lost 1, with 9 bases in between. The CDR3 has 14 residues. The chain's CDR3 is CASSIKGRQETQYF. The CDR3 DNA reads as TGTGCCAGTAGTATCAAGGGCCGCCAAGAGACCCAGTACTTC.

This clonotype occurred many times. The chain links TRBV12-5 to TRBJ1-2; D possibly corresponds to TRBD1 (6 bases). The CDR3 is 12 amino acids. CDR1 and CDR2 from the germline V gene are LGHNT and FRNRAP. V lost 2 bases and J 8 bases, leaving 9 bases between the germline ends. In nucleotides, the CDR3 is TGTGCTAGTGGTTTGTTAGGGGGAGGCTACACCTTC. Translated: CASGLLGGGYTF.

The chain combines TRBV5-4 with TRBJ2-2; 12 bases line up with TRBD2. J was trimmed by 9 bases and V by 3 bases; bases with no gene match: 9. The CDR3 has 16 residues. CDR1 is SGHNT and CDR2 is YYREEE in the germline V gene (reference sequence). Written as DNA, the CDR3 is TGTGCCAGCAGCTCCCCTAGCGGGGGGGAGCCCAGGGAGCTGTTTTTT. Translation: CASSSPSGGEPRELFF. Together with reference TRBV5-4 and TRBJ2-2, the CDR3 gives the full variable domain: ETGVTQSPTHLIKTRGQQVTLRCSSQSGHNTVSWYQQALGQGPQFIFQYYREEENGRGNFPPRFSGLQFPNYSSELNVNALELDDSALYLCASSSPSGGEPRELFFGEGSRLTVL.

The J gene is TRBJ2-2, the V gene TRBV11-1; 10 bases agree with TRBD1. This CDR3 is built from 15 residues. J was trimmed by 7 bases and V by 3 bases; bases with no gene match: 5. Germline values: CDR1 SGHAT, CDR2 FQDESV (reference sequence). CDR3 in DNA: TGTGCCAGCAGCTTCGACAGGGGGCGAGTCGGGGAGCTGTTTTTT. This encodes CASSFDRGRVGELFF.

This clonotype was seen at least ten times. V gene TRBV7-2 combines with J gene TRBJ2-3; D gene uncertain. Germline V gives CDR1 SGHTA, CDR2 FQGNSA. The CDR3 is 15 residues long. V was shortened by 5 bases and J by 0 bases, with 12 bases between the two germline ends. The chain's CDR3 is CASSTLVESTDTQYF. As DNA, the CDR3 is TGTGCCAGCAGCACCCTCGTCGAGAGCACAGATACGCAGTATTTT.

Turning to this clonotype: This may arise from a read error, as a much more abundant clone is one base away. This chain uses TRBV6-6 with TRBJ1-5; D ambiguous. Germline V gene lookup returns CDR1 MNHNY and CDR2 SVGAGI (reference sequence). The CDR3 has 14 amino acids. Trimming shortened V by 5 bases and J by 7 bases, and 15 bases separated the two germline ends. CDR3 nucleotide sequence: TGTGCCAGCAGTCACGTTGTTTTGGAGCAGCCCCAGCATTTT. The encoded protein is CASSHVVLEQPQHF.

This clonotype was seen at least ten times. Germline and junction disagree at one end, which may indicate a read error. V gene TRBV24-1 combines with J gene TRBJ2-1, with D possibly TRBD1 on 5 matching bases. This CDR3 is built from 13 residues. Per the germline V gene, CDR1 is KGHDR and CDR2 is SFDVKD. The CDR3 bases are TGTGCCATCAGTGGACGGCAGGGTGATGAGCAGTTCTTC. Encoded protein: CAISGRQGDEQFF.

The chain employs TRBV15 and TRBJ2-3; TRBD2 agrees at 11 bases. J was trimmed by 1 base and V by 3 bases; bases with no gene match: 15. CDR3 length: 20 residues. The germline gives CDR1 LNHNV, CDR2 YYDKDF (reference sequence). The CDR3 loop is CATSRGGVAGGPSGTDTQYF. The CDR3 coding sequence is TGTGCCACCAGCAGGGGGGGGGTAGCGGGAGGGCCTTCTGGCACAGATACGCAGTATTTT.

This clonotype was counted at least ten times. The junction and the germline gene differ at one end; a read error may be behind it. The J gene is TRBJ1-5, the V gene TRBV7-7; D gene unclear. Germline lookup yields CDR1 SSHAT and CDR2 FNYEAQ (reference sequence). This CDR3 has 13 amino acids. The CDR3 DNA reads TGTGCTAGCAGCTTAGGCCCCAATCAGCCCCAGCATTTT. Translated, it gives CASSLGPNQPQHF.

This clonotype appeared a few times. The J gene is TRBJ2-4, the V gene TRBV4-2; the D gene is possibly TRBD1 (6 bases). Trimming stripped 1 base from V and 8 bases from J, with 9 bases between. CDR3 size: 13 residues. Germline V gene lookup returns CDR1 LGHNA and CDR2 YNFKEQ. CDR3 sequence: CASSQVQGYIQYF. CDR3 sequence (DNA): TGTGCCAGCAGCCAAGTCCAGGGGTACATTCAGTACTTC.

The rearrangement uses TRBV4-2 and TRBJ1-1; D might be TRBD1 (5 bases). Trimming cost V 3 bases and J 8 bases, with 7 bases left between them. The CDR3 contains 11 residues. Germline CDR1 LGHNA, CDR2 YNFKEQ. The CDR3 reads CASSQGQEAFF. The CDR3 DNA sequence: TGTGCCAGCAGCCAGGGGCAAGAAGCTTTCTTT.

With regard to this clonotype: Possible read error: a much larger clone is one base away. The gene calls are TRBV6-1 and TRBJ2-2, with 9 bases identical to TRBD1. The CDR3 has 15 residues. Germline CDR1 is MNHNS and CDR2 is SASEGT. V trimming: 5 bases; J trimming: 7 bases; junction bases outside the gene matches: 8. The CDR3 reads CASSQLGQGGGELFF. CDR3 DNA: TGTGCCAGCAGTCAATTGGGACAGGGTGGCGGGGAGCTGTTTTTT.

Only a few counts were recorded for this clonotype. This chain uses TRBV7-3 with TRBJ1-2; tentatively, D is TRBD1 (5 bases). The CDR3 extends over 17 amino acids. The V end lost 8 bases, the J end lost 7 bases, and 29 bases lay between the germline ends. CDR1 is SGHTA, CDR2 FQGTGA, per germline. The CDR3 DNA reads as TGTGCCAGCTCACCACTACGTGCCGGGCCCGGCGGGGGTGGCTACACCTTC. Its protein product is CASSPLRAGPGGGGYTF. Full variable domain (remainder filled in from reference TRBV7-3 and TRBJ1-2): GAGVSQTPSNKVTEKGKYVELRCDPISGHTALYWYRQSLGQGPEFLIYFQGTGAADDSGLPNDRFFAVRPEGSVSTLKIQRTERGDSAVYLCASSPLRAGPGGGGYTFGSGTRLTVV.

This clonotype was detected ten times or more. This sequence joins TRBV25-1 and TRBJ2-2; D possibly uses TRBD1 or TRBD2 (5 bases each). The germline V gene encodes CDR1 MGHDK and CDR2 SYGVNS. V was pared by 7 bases and J by 7 bases, with 16 bases between. The CDR3 length is 14 residues. CDR3 bases: TGTGCCAGCATATCACGGGAAGACAGCGGGGAGCTGTTTTTT. It translates to CASISREDSGELFF.

CDR3 coding DNA: TGTGCCAGTAATGAACAGGGGGCGAGGAGTACTGAAGCTTTCTTT. Translation: CASNEQGARSTEAFF. This chain connects TRBV19 to TRBJ1-1; TRBD1 agrees at 9 bases. V lost 7 bases, J lost 5 bases, and 11 bases stayed unmatched. CDR1 LNHDA and CDR2 SQIVND come from the germline V gene (reference sequence). The CDR3 length is 15 residues. Using reference TRBV19 and TRBJ1-1 for the parts outside the CDR3, the full variable domain is DGGITQSPKYLFRKEGQNVTLSCEQNLNHDAMYWYRQDPGQGLRLIYYSQIVNDFQKGDIAEGYSVSREKKESFPLTVTSAQKNPTAFYLCASNEQGARSTEAFFGQGTRLTVV.

This clonotype was seen a single time. The chain recombines TRBV20-1 with TRBJ1-5; 7 nucleotides align to TRBD1. With 4 bases clipped from V and 11 bases from J, the junction kept 14 bases outside the gene matches. This CDR3 is 14 amino acids long. The germline V gene has CDR1 DFQATT and CDR2 SNEGSKA (reference sequence). CDR3 in DNA: TGCAGTGCTACAGAGGGGGCGGGGGGGGAGACCCAGCATTTT. This gives the protein CSATEGAGGETQHF.

This clonotype came up many times. This chain uses TRBV12-3 or TRBV12-4 with TRBJ1-4, with D possibly matching TRBD1 (6 bases). The CDR3 has 16 residues. V lost 3 bases to trimming and J lost 4 bases, with 15 bases between them. CDR3 sequence (DNA): TGTGCCAGCAGTTTGGACCAGGGGCGCGTTAATGAAAAACTGTTTTTT. Translation: CASSLDQGRVNEKLFF.

Of note for this clonotype: This may arise from a read error, as a much more abundant clone is one base away. CDR3 DNA: TGCAGTGCTAGAGACAGGGGGCAGTACGCGCAGTACTTC. It encodes CSARDRGQYAQYF. The gene calls are TRBV20-1 and TRBJ2-7, with TRBD1 identical over 8 bases. The CDR3 has 13 residues. Germline lookup yields CDR1 DFQATT and CDR2 SNEGSKA (reference sequence).

In its sample, this clonotype was seen many times. The chain uses TRBV6-5 and TRBJ1-3; a weak D match, TRBD1 (5 bases). Germline V gene lookup returns CDR1 MNHEY and CDR2 SVGAGI. The CDR3 extends over 17 amino acids. Trimming cost V 0 bases and J 2 bases, with 14 bases left between them. This CDR3 is CASSYSWAGTAGNTIYF. The CDR3 DNA reads as TGTGCCAGCAGTTACTCGTGGGCAGGGACGGCTGGAAACACCATATATTTT.

The sample holds many counts of this clonotype. The rearrangement joins TRBV20-1 to TRBJ1-3, with TRBD1 identical over 9 bases. Germline values: CDR1 DFQATT, CDR2 SNEGSKA (reference sequence). The V gene end was trimmed by 2 bases and the J gene end by 0 bases; junction bases not matched to a gene: 2. The CDR3 has 15 residues. The DNA for the CDR3 is TGCAGTGCTAGACCGACAGGGGGCTCTGGAAACACCATATATTTT. Translating gives CSARPTGGSGNTIYF.

In regard to this clonotype: A much larger clone lies a single base off, so this may be a read error. Since the CDR3 does not end with the conserved phenylalanine or tryptophan, this likely comes from a read error. No DNA is shown, since the ends of the CDR3 on it are uncertain; the CDR3 is the one TCRdb lists. CDR3 in amino acids: CASSLLKIEYS. The J gene is TRBJ2-7, the V gene TRBV5-6. Germline CDR1 is SGHDT and CDR2 is YYEEEE. The length of the CDR3 is 11 amino acids, counting both ends.

Many counts were recorded for this clonotype. The chain has TRBV4-1 and TRBJ2-3, with 7 nucleotides matching TRBD2. The CDR3 runs 16 residues. The ends lost 0 bases at V and 2 bases at J; junction bases unmatched: 5. CDR1 is MGHRA and CDR2 is YSYEKL in the germline V gene. The chain's CDR3 is CASSQDHGGITDTQYF. CDR3 DNA sequence: TGCGCCAGCAGCCAAGATCACGGGGGGATCACAGATACGCAGTATTTT.

This clonotype has just one count. The rearrangement links TRBV12-3 or TRBV12-4 to TRBJ1-1; 10 bases fit TRBD1. The CDR3 runs to 14 residues. V lost 10 bases, J lost 10 bases, and 15 bases stayed unmatched. CDR3 sequence (DNA): TGTGCCAACTCGGCGGGGACAGGGGATATGTCAGCTTTCTTT. This translates into CANSAGTGDMSAFF.